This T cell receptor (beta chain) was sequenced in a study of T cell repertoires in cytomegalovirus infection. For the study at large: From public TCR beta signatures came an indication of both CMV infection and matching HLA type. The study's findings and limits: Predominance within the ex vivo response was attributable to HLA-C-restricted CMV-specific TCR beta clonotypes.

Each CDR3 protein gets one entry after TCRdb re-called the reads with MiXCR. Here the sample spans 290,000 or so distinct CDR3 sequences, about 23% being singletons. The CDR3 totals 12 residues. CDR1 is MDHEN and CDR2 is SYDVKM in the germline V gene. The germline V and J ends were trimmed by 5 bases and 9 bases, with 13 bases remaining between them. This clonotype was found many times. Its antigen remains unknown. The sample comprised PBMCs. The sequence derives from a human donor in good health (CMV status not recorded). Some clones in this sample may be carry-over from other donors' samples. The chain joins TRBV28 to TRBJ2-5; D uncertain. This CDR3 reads CASSGGPRAQYF. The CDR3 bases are TGTGCCAGCAGTGGCGGCCCAAGGGCCCAGTACTTC. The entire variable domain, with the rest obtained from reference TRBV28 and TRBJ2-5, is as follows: DVKVTQSSRYLVKRTGEKVFLECVQDMDHENMFWYRQDPGLGLRLIYFSYDVKMKEKGDIPEGYSVSREKKERFSLILESASTNQTSMYLCASSGGPRAQYFGPGTRLLVL.